Below are 32 T cell receptor beta chains sequenced from a single sample in a study of control samples from healthy donors and cancer patients. Measured with immunoSEQ multiplex PCR; TCRdb has only the in-frame clones, and not every one. The repertoire consists of about 130,000 clones, with over 80% occurring once and the leading ten covering 0.58%. Sequences were obtained from PBMCs. Source of these receptors: a man aged 80 or over with head and neck cancer.

The rearrangement links TRBV6-2 or TRBV6-3 to TRBJ1-1; D gene unclear. CDR1 is MNHEY, CDR2 SVGEGT, per germline. Trimming stripped 2 bases from V and 4 bases from J, with 14 bases between. The CDR3 runs to 15 residues. The CDR3 region is CASSYARSVGTEAFF. The CDR3 nucleotides are TGTGCCAGCAGTTACGCCAGATCAGTGGGCACTGAAGCTTTCTTT.

The chain combines TRBV29-1 with TRBJ1-1; D might be TRBD1 (6 bases). V shed 2 bases and J shed 0 bases, with 7 bases lying between them. The CDR3 totals 13 residues. Germline V lookup: CDR1 SQVTM, CDR2 ANQGSEA. The CDR3 DNA reads TGCAGCGTTGAAAGGGACATGAACACTGAAGCTTTCTTT. Its protein is CSVERDMNTEAFF.

The V call is TRBV7-6, the J call TRBJ2-2; D ambiguous. This CDR3 region has 16 residues. Germline CDR1 SGHVS, CDR2 FNYEAQ. The V gene lost 4 bases and the J gene lost 3 bases, with 15 bases spanning the gap. CDR3 residues: CASSSRNPPYTGELFF. The CDR3 coding sequence is TGTGCCAGCAGCTCCCGTAACCCCCCCTACACCGGGGAGCTGTTTTTT. Full variable domain (rest looked up from reference TRBV7-6 and TRBJ2-2): GAGVSQSPRYKVTKRGQDVALRCDPISGHVSLYWYRQALGQGPEFLTYFNYEAQQDKSGLPNDRFSAERPEGSISTLTIQRTEQRDSAMYRCASSSRNPPYTGELFFGEGSRLTVL.

Here the CDR3 reads CASPTGVQPQHF. In DNA, the CDR3 is TGTGCCAGCCCCACCGGGGTTCAGCCCCAGCATTTT. V gene TRBV27 combines with J gene TRBJ1-5, with no clear D. Germline V gene data show CDR1 as MNHEY and CDR2 as SMNVEV (reference sequence). The CDR3 spans 12 residues. V was trimmed by 8 bases and J by 6 bases, leaving 11 bases between them.

The chain carries TRBV6-5 and TRBJ2-2; tentatively, D is TRBD1 (5 bases). V lost 6 bases to trimming and J lost 4 bases, with 15 bases between them. The germline CDR1 and CDR2 sequences are MNHEY and SVGAGI. This CDR3 is 15 amino acids long. CDR3 protein: CASSTQGWGTGELFF. In nucleotides, the CDR3 is TGTGCCAGCAGCACTCAGGGCTGGGGCACCGGGGAGCTGTTTTTT.

This clone has more than one count but fewer than ten. J is TRBJ1-3 and V is TRBV4-1; D gene unclear. The CDR3 length is 14 residues. V was shortened by 1 base and J by 5 bases, with 9 bases between the two germline ends. Germline CDR1 reads MGHRA; CDR2 reads YSYEKL. The CDR3, as DNA: TGCGCCAGCAGCCAAGTTAACCGCAGAAACACCATATATTTT. Amino acids: CASSQVNRRNTIYF.

This clone was observed once. The rearrangement uses TRBV2 and TRBJ1-2; 7 positions agree with TRBD1. Germline values: CDR1 SNHLY, CDR2 FYNNEI. After removal of 6 bases from V and 5 bases from J, the junction contained 6 bases not matched to a gene. The CDR3 contains 13 residues. CDR3 in amino acids: CASRDRVVYGYTF. The CDR3 nucleotides are TGTGCCAGCAGAGACAGGGTGGTTTATGGCTACACCTTC.

V and J are TRBV11-1 and TRBJ2-7, with 9 nucleotides matching TRBD2. From germline, CDR1 is SGHAT and CDR2 FQDESV (reference sequence). V lost 4 bases to trimming and J lost 6 bases; unmatched junction nucleotides: 7. This CDR3 comprises 14 residues. The CDR3: CASSSWTSEGEQYF. As DNA, the CDR3 is TGTGCCAGCAGCTCCTGGACTAGCGAGGGCGAGCAGTACTTC.

The chain joins TRBV13 to TRBJ2-2, with 8 bases fitting TRBD2. CDR1 and CDR2 from the germline V gene are PRHDT and FYEKMQ (reference sequence). The CDR3 has 16 residues. V shed 4 bases and J 0 bases; nucleotides not matched to a gene: 4. The CDR3 DNA is TGTGCCAGCAGCTGGGTAGCGGGACCGAACACCGGGGAGCTGTTTTTT. This translates into CASSWVAGPNTGELFF.

This clone was counted between two and nine times. The chain carries TRBV12-5 and TRBJ1-2; D not certain. V lost 1 base and J 10 bases, leaving 13 bases between the germline ends. Germline CDR1 LGHNT, CDR2 FRNRAP. CDR3 length equals 13 residues. The CDR3 here is CASGLDSSFSYTF. CDR3 in DNA: TGTGCTAGTGGTTTGGACAGCTCTTTTTCCTACACCTTC.

This clone came up once. CDR3 amino acids: CASSPSGGTLYEQYF. The CDR3 region has the DNA TGTGCCAGCTCACCCAGCGGGGGAACCCTCTACGAGCAGTACTTC. V is TRBV18 and J is TRBJ2-7, with 8 bases lining up with TRBD2. CDR3 length: 15 residues. V was clipped by 3 bases and J by 3 bases; unmatched bases: 7. CDR1 and CDR2 from the germline V gene are KGHSH and LQKENI.

This chain joins TRBV7-2 and TRBJ2-7; D gene unclear. The V end lost 5 bases, the J end lost 6 bases, and 20 bases lay between the germline ends. In germline, CDR1 is SGHTA, CDR2 FQGNSA. The CDR3 runs to 15 residues. The CDR3 sequence is CASSPDSFRLLEQYF. In DNA, the CDR3 is TGTGCCAGCAGCCCCGACTCCTTTCGCTTACTCGAGCAGTACTTC. Drawing the rest from reference TRBV7-2 and TRBJ2-7, the complete variable domain is GAGVSQSPSNKVTEKGKDVELRCDPISGHTALYWYRQSLGQGLEFLIYFQGNSAPDKSGLPSDRFSAERTGGSVSTLTIQRTQQEDSAVYLCASSPDSFRLLEQYFGPGTRLTVT.

This chain connects TRBV19 to TRBJ1-2, with 8 bases lining up with TRBD1. The trim removed 3 bases at V and 5 bases at J, leaving 8 bases unmatched. The CDR3 loop spans 15 amino acids. Germline lookup yields CDR1 LNHDA and CDR2 SQIVND (reference sequence). CDR3 bases: TGTGCCAGTAGTATCGGACAGGGAGGTTGGTATGGCTACACCTTC. Its translation is CASSIGQGGWYGYTF.

The rearrangement joins TRBV12-3 or TRBV12-4 to TRBJ2-7, with D perhaps assigned TRBD1 or TRBD2 (5 bases each). CDR3 size: 12 residues. V lost 9 bases and J 4 bases, leaving 13 bases between the germline ends. CDR3 amino acids: CASSGRAYEQYF. The DNA of the CDR3 is TGTGCCAGTTCGGGGCGGGCTTACGAGCAGTACTTC.

The genes are TRBV10-3 and TRBJ1-2; 10 bases align to TRBD1. Trimming cost V 3 bases and J 7 bases; bases outside gene matches: 5. The CDR3 spans 14 residues. Germline V gene data show CDR1 as ENHRY and CDR2 as SYGVKD. The CDR3 DNA reads as TGTGCCATCAGTGACCCGACAGGGGGCCTTGGCTACACCTTC. Its translation: CAISDPTGGLGYTF.

This clone has only one observation. V and J are TRBV11-2 and TRBJ2-7, with TRBD2 identical over 8 bases. In germline, CDR1 is SGHAT, CDR2 FQNNGV. V shed 5 bases, J shed 6 bases, and the junction held 15 bases outside the gene matches. The CDR3 contains 16 residues. Here the CDR3 reads CASSHYKGEREFEQYF. CDR3 DNA sequence: TGTGCCAGCAGCCATTACAAAGGGGAGCGGGAGTTCGAGCAGTACTTC.

A single count supports this clone. J is TRBJ2-7 and V is TRBV5-1, with a possible D match to TRBD2 (7 bases). V lost 4 bases, J lost 6 bases, and 20 bases lay in between. Germline lookup yields CDR1 SGHRS and CDR2 YFSETQ. The CDR3 is 15 amino acids. CDR3 DNA sequence: TGCGCCAGCAGCCAGGGGAGGGGGGGGCTCCGCGAGCAGTACTTC. Protein: CASSQGRGGLREQYF.

The chain carries TRBV3-1 (or the pseudogene TRBV3-2) and TRBJ2-7; 9 bases are shared with TRBD2. CDR1 LGHDT and CDR2 YNNKEL come from the germline V gene (reference sequence). The CDR3 runs to 16 residues. Trimming at V came to 2 bases and at J to 3 bases, leaving 8 bases not matched to a gene. CDR3 region: CASSQPLAGSHYEQYF. CDR3 nucleotide sequence: TGTGCCAGCAGCCAACCTCTAGCGGGATCACACTACGAGCAGTACTTC.

The rearrangement links TRBV27 to TRBJ2-5; D gene uncertain. Germline lookup yields CDR1 MNHEY and CDR2 SMNVEV (reference sequence). The V end was cut by 4 bases, the J end by 5 bases, with 20 bases between. This CDR3 spans 16 amino acids. CDR3 residues: CASSSFAINAGETQYF. CDR3 DNA: TGTGCCAGCAGTTCATTTGCCATCAATGCTGGGGAGACCCAGTACTTC.

The chain combines TRBV5-3 with TRBJ1-1, with TRBD1 identical over 10 bases. TRBV5-3 is an open reading frame whose function is uncertain. V was clipped by 4 bases and J by 5 bases; unmatched bases: 5. The CDR3 totals 14 residues. The CDR3 protein is CARSPGTGVTEAFF. In nucleotides, the CDR3 is TGTGCCAGAAGCCCCGGGACAGGGGTTACTGAAGCTTTCTTT.

Concerning this clone: The sample has other DNA sequences that encode this CDR3 too. The chain couples TRBV9 to TRBJ1-3; no reliable D call. The germline gives CDR1 SGDLS, CDR2 YYNGEE. This CDR3 is 13 amino acids long. V shed 2 bases and J shed 7 bases, with 10 bases lying between them. The CDR3 nucleotides are TGTGCCAGCAGCGTTGGGGTAGGGAACACCATATATTTT. It encodes CASSVGVGNTIYF.

The J gene is TRBJ2-3, the V gene TRBV29-1, with D possibly TRBD2 on 7 matching bases. This CDR3 has 15 residues. Trimming took 6 bases from V and 3 from J, leaving 19 bases between them. Germline V CDR1 and CDR2: SQVTM, ANQGSEA. CDR3 in DNA: TGCAGCGTGATTCGAGGGGGGGCCATGACAGATACGCAGTATTTT. Its protein product is CSVIRGGAMTDTQYF.

This sequence joins TRBV15 and TRBJ1-6; D call uncertain. Trimming pared 6 bases from V and 7 bases from J, leaving 10 bases between. Germline V gives CDR1 LNHNV, CDR2 YYDKDF (reference sequence). The CDR3 is made up of 13 amino acids. The CDR3 protein is CATSTQRNSPLHF. The CDR3 DNA reads as TGTGCCACCAGTACCCAGAGGAATTCACCCCTCCACTTT.

The chain couples TRBV15 to TRBJ1-1; D is possibly TRBD1 (6 bases). Germline V lookup: CDR1 LNHNV, CDR2 YYDKDF (reference sequence). The V and J ends lost 0 bases and 6 bases respectively, with 8 bases between them. This CDR3 region has 13 residues. CDR3 loop: CATSRDRGSEAFF. The CDR3 DNA reads as TGTGCCACCAGCAGAGATAGGGGGTCTGAAGCTTTCTTT.

This chain links TRBV6-5 with TRBJ1-4; D is possibly TRBD1 (6 bases). The CDR3 spans 15 residues. Trimming stripped 4 bases from V and 0 bases from J, with 9 bases between. The V gene's germline CDR1 is MNHEY and CDR2 SVGAGI. DNA of the CDR3: TGTGCCAGCAGTTTAACAGGGTCAACTAATGAAAAACTGTTTTTT. It encodes CASSLTGSTNEKLFF.

The V and J genes are TRBV5-4 and TRBJ2-1; D ambiguous. Trimming shortened V by 0 bases and J by 1 base, and 8 bases separated the two germline ends. Germline V gene data show CDR1 as SGHNT and CDR2 as YYREEE (reference sequence). The CDR3 is made up of 15 amino acids. CDR3 DNA: TGTGCCAGCAGCTTGGGGACCCAATCCTACAATGAGCAGTTCTTC. It specifies CASSLGTQSYNEQFF. The whole variable domain, remainder taken from reference TRBV5-4 and TRBJ2-1, is ETGVTQSPTHLIKTRGQQVTLRCSSQSGHNTVSWYQQALGQGPQFIFQYYREEENGRGNFPPRFSGLQFPNYSSELNVNALELDDSALYLCASSLGTQSYNEQFFGPGTRLTVL.

The chain links TRBV9 to TRBJ1-1; no clear D gene. CDR1 is SGDLS, CDR2 YYNGEE, per germline. This CDR3 comprises 11 residues. CDR3 sequence (DNA): TGTTCCCAGTGTAGGCATGATCGAGCTTTCTTT. The encoded protein is CSQCRHDRAFF.

V is TRBV7-9 and J is TRBJ1-1; the D gene is possibly TRBD1 (5 bases). Trimming pared 3 bases from V and 5 bases from J, leaving 10 bases between. In germline, CDR1 is SEHNR, CDR2 FQNEAQ (reference sequence). The CDR3 is made up of 13 amino acids. As DNA, the CDR3 is TGTGCCAGCAGCTTTAAGGGGTTAACTGAAGCTTTCTTT. Its protein product is CASSFKGLTEAFF.

V gene TRBV20-1 combines with J gene TRBJ1-2; no reliable D call. The germline CDR1 and CDR2 sequences are DFQATT and SNEGSKA (reference sequence). Trimming removed 2 bases from V and 2 bases from J, with 3 bases in between. This CDR3 contains 11 residues. In DNA form, the CDR3 reads TGCAGTGCTAGATCGAACTATGGCTACACCTTC. It is translated as CSARSNYGYTF.

Details on this clone: The junction shows a germline mismatch at one end, possibly a read error. This chain joins TRBV11-2 and TRBJ1-3; perhaps TRBD1 as D (5 bases). This CDR3 spans 11 amino acids. Germline V gene lookup returns CDR1 SGHAT and CDR2 FQNNGV. Here the CDR3 reads CASSQGTRPDF. The DNA of the CDR3 is TGTGCCAGCAGCCAAGGGACCAGACCGGATTTT.

The gene calls are TRBV6-5 and TRBJ1-6; tentatively, D is TRBD1 (5 bases). The CDR3 is 13 amino acids. The V end was cut by 10 bases, the J end by 15 bases, with 22 bases between. Germline V gene lookup returns CDR1 MNHEY and CDR2 SVGAGI. As DNA, the CDR3 is TGTGCCACCAAACCGACAGACCTTGGGAACCTCCACTTT. Its translation is CATKPTDLGNLHF.

This chain joins TRBV12-3 or TRBV12-4 and TRBJ2-5; no firm D call. The V end was cut by 7 bases, the J end by 0 bases, with 9 bases between. The CDR3 consists of 13 residues. The CDR3 DNA follows: TGTGCCAGCACACCGACGGACCAAGAGACCCAGTACTTC. Amino acid sequence: CASTPTDQETQYF.